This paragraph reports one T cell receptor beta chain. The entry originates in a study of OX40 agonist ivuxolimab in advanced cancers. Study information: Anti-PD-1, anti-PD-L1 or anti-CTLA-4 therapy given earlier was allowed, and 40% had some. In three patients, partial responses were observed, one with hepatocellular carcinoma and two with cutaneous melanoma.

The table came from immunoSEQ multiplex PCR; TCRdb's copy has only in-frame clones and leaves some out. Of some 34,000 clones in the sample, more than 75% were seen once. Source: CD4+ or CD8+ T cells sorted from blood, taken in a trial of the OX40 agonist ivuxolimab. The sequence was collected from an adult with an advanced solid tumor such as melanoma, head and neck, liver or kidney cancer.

Here the CDR3 reads CASSGPGTGSYEQYF. As DNA, the CDR3 is TGTGCCAGCAGTGGGCCCGGGACAGGGTCCTACGAGCAGTACTTC. This chain joins TRBV2 and TRBJ2-7; the match to TRBD1 covers 9 bases. The CDR3 has 15 residues. The germline gives CDR1 SNHLY, CDR2 FYNNEI. V shed 4 bases and J 1 base; nucleotides not matched to a gene: 5.